What follows is one T cell receptor beta chain and its context. Its cognate antigen is unknown. These data are taken from a study of cytomegalovirus exposure and HLA in healthy donors. Study as a whole: Most genotyped donors, around 78% of 398, had Caucasian-associated genetic ancestry.

This CDR3 comprises 13 residues. V was clipped by 7 bases and J by 15 bases, with 22 bases between them. General study points: In presence/absence analyses, roughly uniform sequencing depth across donors was assumed.

60 Vbeta and 13 Jbeta primers were used in PCR. TCRdb's table, derived via immunoSEQ multiplex PCR, lists solely in-frame clones and lacks some. The profile shows approximately 59,000 clones, 60% to 70% of them singletons. The genes are TRBV23-1 and TRBJ1-3; D may be TRBD1 (5 bases). TRBV23-1 is given ORF status, its function remaining uncertain. The sample comprised PBMCs. The sequence came from a man aged 35 to 55 in good health and CMV-seropositive. CDR3 nucleotides: TGCGCCAGCACCCCCAGGGACTTTGAGGGGAGATATTTT. Translated, it gives CASTPRDFEGRYF.